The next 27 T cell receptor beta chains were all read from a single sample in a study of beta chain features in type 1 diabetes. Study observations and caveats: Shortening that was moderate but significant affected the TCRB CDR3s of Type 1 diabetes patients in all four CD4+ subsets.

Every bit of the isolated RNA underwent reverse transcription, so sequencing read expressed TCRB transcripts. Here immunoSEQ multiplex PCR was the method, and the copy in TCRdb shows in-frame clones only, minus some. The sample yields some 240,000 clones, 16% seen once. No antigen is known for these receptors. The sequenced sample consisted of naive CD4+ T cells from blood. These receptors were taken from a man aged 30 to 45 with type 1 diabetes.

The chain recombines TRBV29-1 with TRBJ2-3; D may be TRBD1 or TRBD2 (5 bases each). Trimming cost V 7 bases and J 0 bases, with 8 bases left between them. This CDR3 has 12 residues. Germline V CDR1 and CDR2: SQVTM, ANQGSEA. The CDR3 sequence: CSERGSTDTQYF. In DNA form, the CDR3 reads TGCAGCGAGAGGGGAAGCACAGATACGCAGTATTTT.

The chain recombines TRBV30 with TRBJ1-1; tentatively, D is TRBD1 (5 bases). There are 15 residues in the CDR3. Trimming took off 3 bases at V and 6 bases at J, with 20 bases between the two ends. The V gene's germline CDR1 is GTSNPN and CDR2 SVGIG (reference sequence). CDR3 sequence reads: CAWSPRAGYLAEAFF. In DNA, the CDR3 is TGTGCCTGGAGCCCCCGTGCAGGGTATTTGGCTGAAGCTTTCTTT.

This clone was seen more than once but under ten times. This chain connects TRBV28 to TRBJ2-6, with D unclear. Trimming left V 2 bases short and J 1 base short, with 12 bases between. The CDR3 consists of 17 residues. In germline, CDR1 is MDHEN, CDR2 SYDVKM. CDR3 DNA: TGTGCCAGCAGTTTAATCCGGCTTAAGTCTGGGGCCAACGTCCTGACTTTC. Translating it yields CASSLIRLKSGANVLTF.

DNA for the CDR3: TGTGCCAGCAGATTGACAGGGGAGAACACTGAAGCTTTCTTT. Amino acid sequence: CASRLTGENTEAFF. V gene TRBV7-9 combines with J gene TRBJ1-1; 8 positions agree with TRBD1. The germline CDR1 and CDR2 sequences are SEHNR and FQNEAQ (reference sequence). This CDR3 contains 14 residues. V lost 6 bases to trimming and J lost 1 base; unmatched junction nucleotides: 4.

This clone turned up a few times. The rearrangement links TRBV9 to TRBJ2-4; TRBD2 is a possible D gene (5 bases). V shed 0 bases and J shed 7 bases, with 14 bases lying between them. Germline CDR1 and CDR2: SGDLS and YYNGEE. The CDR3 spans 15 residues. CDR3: CASSVAGNSGNIQYF. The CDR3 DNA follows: TGTGCCAGCAGCGTAGCTGGGAATTCGGGGAACATTCAGTACTTC.

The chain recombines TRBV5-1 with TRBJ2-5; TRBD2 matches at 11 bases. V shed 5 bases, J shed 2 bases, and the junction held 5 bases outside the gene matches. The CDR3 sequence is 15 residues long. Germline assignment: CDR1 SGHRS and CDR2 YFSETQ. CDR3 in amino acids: CASSLASGRQETQYF. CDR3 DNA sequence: TGCGCCAGCAGTCTTGCTAGCGGGAGGCAAGAGACCCAGTACTTC.

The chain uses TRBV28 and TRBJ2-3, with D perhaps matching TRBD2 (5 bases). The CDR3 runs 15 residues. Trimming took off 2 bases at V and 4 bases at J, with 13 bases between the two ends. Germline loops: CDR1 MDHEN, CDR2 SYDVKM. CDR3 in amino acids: CASSLPWGDADTQYF. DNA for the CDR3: TGTGCCAGCAGTTTACCATGGGGAGATGCAGATACGCAGTATTTT.

The chain's CDR3 is CAWSPSSQYAGAFF. In nucleotides, the CDR3 is TGTGCCTGGAGTCCTTCCTCGCAATATGCGGGAGCTTTCTTT. The V call is TRBV30, the J call TRBJ1-1, with unresolved D. The germline gives CDR1 GTSNPN, CDR2 SVGIG (reference sequence). Trimming removed 2 bases from V and 10 bases from J, with 20 bases in between. CDR3 length: 14 residues.

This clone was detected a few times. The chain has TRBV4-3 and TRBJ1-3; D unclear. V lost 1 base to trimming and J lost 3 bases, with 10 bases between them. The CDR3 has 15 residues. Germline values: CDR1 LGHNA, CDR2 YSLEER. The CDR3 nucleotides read TGCGCCAGCAGCCAAGCGCGGCAGTATGGAAACACCATATATTTT. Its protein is CASSQARQYGNTIYF.

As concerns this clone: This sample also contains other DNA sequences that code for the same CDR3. Written as DNA, the CDR3 is TGTGCCAGCAGCTTAGCGGGGGATCAGCCCCAGCATTTT. Translating gives CASSLAGDQPQHF. V is TRBV7-2 and J is TRBJ1-5, with D tentatively TRBD1 (5 bases). Germline CDR1 reads SGHTA; CDR2 reads FQGNSA. The CDR3 totals 13 residues. V lost 0 bases and J 5 bases, leaving 5 bases between the germline ends.

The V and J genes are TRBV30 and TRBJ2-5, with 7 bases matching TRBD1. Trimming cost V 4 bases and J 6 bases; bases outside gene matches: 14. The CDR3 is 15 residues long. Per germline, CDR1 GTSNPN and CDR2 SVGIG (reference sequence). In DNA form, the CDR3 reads TGTGCCTGGACCCGGTGGGGACAGACGTTGAAGACCCAGTACTTC. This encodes CAWTRWGQTLKTQYF.

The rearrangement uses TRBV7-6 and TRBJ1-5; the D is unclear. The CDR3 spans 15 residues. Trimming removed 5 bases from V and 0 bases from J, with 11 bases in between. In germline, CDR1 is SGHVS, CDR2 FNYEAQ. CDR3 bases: TGTGCCAGCAGCCGAGATCACAATAGCAATCAGCCCCAGCATTTT. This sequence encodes CASSRDHNSNQPQHF.

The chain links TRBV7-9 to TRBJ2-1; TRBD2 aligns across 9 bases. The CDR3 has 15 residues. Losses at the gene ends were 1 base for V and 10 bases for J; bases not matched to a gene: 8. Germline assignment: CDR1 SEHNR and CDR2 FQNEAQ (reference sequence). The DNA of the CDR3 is TGTGCCAGCAGCTTAGTTGGCGGGAGGGCCGTGGAGCAGTTCTTC. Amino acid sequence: CASSLVGGRAVEQFF. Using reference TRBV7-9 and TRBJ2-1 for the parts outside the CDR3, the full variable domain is DTGVSQNPRHKITKRGQNVTFRCDPISEHNRLYWYRQTLGQGPEFLTYFQNEAQLEKSRLLSDRFSAERPKGSFSTLEIQRTEQGDSAMYLCASSLVGGRAVEQFFGPGTRLTVL.

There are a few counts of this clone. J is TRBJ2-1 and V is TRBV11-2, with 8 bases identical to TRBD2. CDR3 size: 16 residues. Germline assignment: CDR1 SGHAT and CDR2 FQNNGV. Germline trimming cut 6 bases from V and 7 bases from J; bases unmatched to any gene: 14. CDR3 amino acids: CASRSIAGRVGNEQFF. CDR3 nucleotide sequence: TGTGCCAGCAGATCAATAGCGGGACGAGTAGGAAATGAGCAGTTCTTC.

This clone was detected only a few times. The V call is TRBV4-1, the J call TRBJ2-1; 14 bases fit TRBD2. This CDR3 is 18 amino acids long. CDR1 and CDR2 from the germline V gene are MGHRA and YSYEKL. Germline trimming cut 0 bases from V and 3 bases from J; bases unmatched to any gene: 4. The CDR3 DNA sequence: TGCGCCAGCAGCCAAGATCCGACTAGCGGGAGGGGCTACAATGAGCAGTTCTTC. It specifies CASSQDPTSGRGYNEQFF.

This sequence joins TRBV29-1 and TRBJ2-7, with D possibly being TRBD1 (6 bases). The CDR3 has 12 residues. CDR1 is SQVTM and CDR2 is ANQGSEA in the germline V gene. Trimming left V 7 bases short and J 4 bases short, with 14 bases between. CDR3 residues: CSALRGGYEQYF. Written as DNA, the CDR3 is TGCAGCGCCTTACGAGGGGGTTACGAGCAGTACTTC.

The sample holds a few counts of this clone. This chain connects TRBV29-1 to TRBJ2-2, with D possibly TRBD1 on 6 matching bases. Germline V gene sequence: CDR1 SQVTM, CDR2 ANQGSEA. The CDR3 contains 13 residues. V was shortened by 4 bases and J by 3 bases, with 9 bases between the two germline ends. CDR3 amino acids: CSVVGGHTGELFF. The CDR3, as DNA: TGCAGCGTTGTAGGGGGACACACCGGGGAGCTGTTTTTT.

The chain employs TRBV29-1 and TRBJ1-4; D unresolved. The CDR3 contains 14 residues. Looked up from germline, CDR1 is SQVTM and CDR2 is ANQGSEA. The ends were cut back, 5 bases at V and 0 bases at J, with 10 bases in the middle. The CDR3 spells CSVPGFPTNEKLFF. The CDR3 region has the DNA TGCAGCGTTCCCGGGTTCCCAACTAATGAAAAACTGTTTTTT.

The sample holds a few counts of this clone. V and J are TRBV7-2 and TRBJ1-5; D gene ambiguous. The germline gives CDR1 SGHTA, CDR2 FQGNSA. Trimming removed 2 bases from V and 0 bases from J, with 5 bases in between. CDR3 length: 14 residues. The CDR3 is CASSLLRSNQPQHF. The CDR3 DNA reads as TGTGCCAGCAGCTTATTGCGTAGCAATCAGCCCCAGCATTTT.

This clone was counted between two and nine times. The CDR3, as DNA: TGTGCCATCAGTGAGGGGAGGATCACCTACGAGCAGTACTTC. As protein: CAISEGRITYEQYF. This chain joins TRBV10-3 and TRBJ2-7; weak D call: TRBD2 (6 bases). The germline V and J ends were trimmed by 2 bases and 2 bases, with 10 bases remaining between them. The CDR3 is 14 amino acids. Per germline, CDR1 ENHRY and CDR2 SYGVKD.

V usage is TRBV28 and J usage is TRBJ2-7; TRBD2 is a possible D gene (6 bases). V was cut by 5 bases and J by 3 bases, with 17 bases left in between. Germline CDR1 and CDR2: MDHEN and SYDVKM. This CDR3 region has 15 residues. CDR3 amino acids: CASSPTPGLSYEQYF. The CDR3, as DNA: TGTGCCAGCAGTCCAACGCCGGGACTGAGCTACGAGCAGTACTTC.

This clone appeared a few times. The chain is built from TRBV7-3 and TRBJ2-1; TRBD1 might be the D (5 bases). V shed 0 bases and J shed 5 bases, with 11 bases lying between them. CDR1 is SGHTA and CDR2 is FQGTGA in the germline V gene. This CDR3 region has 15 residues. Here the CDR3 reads CASSLTAQVHNEQFF. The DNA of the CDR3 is TGTGCCAGCAGCTTAACGGCACAGGTCCACAATGAGCAGTTCTTC. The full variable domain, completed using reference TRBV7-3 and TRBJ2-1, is GAGVSQTPSNKVTEKGKYVELRCDPISGHTALYWYRQSLGQGPEFLIYFQGTGAADDSGLPNDRFFAVRPEGSVSTLKIQRTERGDSAVYLCASSLTAQVHNEQFFGPGTRLTVL.

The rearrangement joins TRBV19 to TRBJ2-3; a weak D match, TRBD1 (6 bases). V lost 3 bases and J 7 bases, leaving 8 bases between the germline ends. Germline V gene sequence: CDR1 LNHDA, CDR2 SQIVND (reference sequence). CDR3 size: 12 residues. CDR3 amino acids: CASSIGQNTQYF. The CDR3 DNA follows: TGTGCCAGTAGTATCGGACAGAATACGCAGTATTTT.

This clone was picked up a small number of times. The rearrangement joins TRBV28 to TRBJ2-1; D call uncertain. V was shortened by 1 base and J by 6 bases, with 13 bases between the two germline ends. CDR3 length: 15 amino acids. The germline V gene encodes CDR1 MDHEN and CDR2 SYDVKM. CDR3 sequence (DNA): TGTGCCAGCAGTTTATTAGGGCGGAACTTCAATGAGCAGTTCTTC. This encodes CASSLLGRNFNEQFF.

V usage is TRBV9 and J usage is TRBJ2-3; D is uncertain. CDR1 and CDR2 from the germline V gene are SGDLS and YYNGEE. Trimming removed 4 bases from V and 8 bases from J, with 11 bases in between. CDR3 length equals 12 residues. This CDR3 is CASSPSSGTQYF. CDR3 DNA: TGTGCCAGCAGCCCCTCGAGTGGTACGCAGTATTTT.

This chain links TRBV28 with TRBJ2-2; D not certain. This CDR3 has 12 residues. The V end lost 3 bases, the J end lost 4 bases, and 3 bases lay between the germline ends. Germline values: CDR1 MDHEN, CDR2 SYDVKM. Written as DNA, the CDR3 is TGTGCCAGCAGTTTCCTCACCGGGGAGCTGTTTTTT. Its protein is CASSFLTGELFF.

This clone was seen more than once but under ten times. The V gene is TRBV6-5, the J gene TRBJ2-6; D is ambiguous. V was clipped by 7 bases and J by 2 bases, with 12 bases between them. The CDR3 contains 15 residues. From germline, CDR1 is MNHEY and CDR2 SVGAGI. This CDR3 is CASKEVSTGANVLTF. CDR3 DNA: TGTGCCAGCAAAGAAGTATCCACTGGGGCCAACGTCCTGACTTTC.